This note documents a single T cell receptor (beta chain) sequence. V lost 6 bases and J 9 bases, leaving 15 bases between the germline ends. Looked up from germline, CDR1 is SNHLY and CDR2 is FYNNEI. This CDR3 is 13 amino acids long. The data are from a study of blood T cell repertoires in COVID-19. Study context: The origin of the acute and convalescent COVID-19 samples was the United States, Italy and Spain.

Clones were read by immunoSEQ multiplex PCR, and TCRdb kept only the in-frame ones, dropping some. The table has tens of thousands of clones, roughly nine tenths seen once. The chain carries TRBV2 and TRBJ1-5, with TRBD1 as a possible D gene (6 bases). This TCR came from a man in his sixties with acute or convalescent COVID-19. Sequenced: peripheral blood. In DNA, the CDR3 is TGTGCCAGCAGGGGACAACCACATCGGCCCCAGCATTTT. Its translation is CASRGQPHRPQHF.